This TCR beta chain was retrieved from a study of blood T cell repertoires in COVID-19. Study-level information: The study drew acute and convalescent COVID-19 samples from the United States, Italy and Spain. T cells, B-cell-depleted T cells, or PBMCs provided the cDNA or gDNA that served as material.

Trimming shortened V by 6 bases and J by 4 bases, and 15 bases separated the two germline ends. CDR3 length: 14 amino acids. Germline lookup yields CDR1 SNHLY and CDR2 FYNNEI. Only a few counts were recorded for this clone. Per the original data handling: Amplifying reference gene primers gave estimates of nucleated cell counts. Clones were sequenced by immunoSEQ multiplex PCR, and TCRdb holds only the in-frame ones, with some missing. D and trimming come from the DNA, and the V and J calls and clone size come from that table. The repertoire holds fewer than 200,000 clones, approximately 83% seen once, with about 8.6% in the top ten.

This receptor was identified in a man aged 45-65 years with active or convalescent COVID-19. The rearrangement links TRBV2 to TRBJ1-2, with D possibly being TRBD1 (5 bases). Sequencing input: peripheral blood. The CDR3 region is CASSLMGGAYGYTF. CDR3 in DNA: TGTGCCAGCAGCCTAATGGGGGGAGCCTATGGCTACACCTTC. The whole variable domain, filled in from reference TRBV2 and TRBJ1-2, reads EPEVTQTPSHQVTQMGQEVILRCVPISNHLYFYWYRQILGQKVEFLVSFYNNEISEKSEIFDDQFSVERPDGSNFTLKIRSTKLEDSAMYFCASSLMGGAYGYTFGSGTRLTVV.